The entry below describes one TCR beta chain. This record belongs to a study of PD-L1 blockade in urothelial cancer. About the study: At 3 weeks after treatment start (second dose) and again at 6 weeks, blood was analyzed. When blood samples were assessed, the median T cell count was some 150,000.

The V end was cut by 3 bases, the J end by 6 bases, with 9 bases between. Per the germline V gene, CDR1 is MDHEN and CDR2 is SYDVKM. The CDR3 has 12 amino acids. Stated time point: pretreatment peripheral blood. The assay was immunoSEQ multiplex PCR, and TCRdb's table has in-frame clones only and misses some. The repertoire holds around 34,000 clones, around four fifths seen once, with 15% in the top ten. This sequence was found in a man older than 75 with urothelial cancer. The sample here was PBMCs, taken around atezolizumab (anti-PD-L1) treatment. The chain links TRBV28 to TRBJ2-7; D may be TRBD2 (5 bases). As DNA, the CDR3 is TGTGCCAGCAGTTTGGAGGTGGCCGAGCAGTACTTC. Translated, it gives CASSLEVAEQYF.